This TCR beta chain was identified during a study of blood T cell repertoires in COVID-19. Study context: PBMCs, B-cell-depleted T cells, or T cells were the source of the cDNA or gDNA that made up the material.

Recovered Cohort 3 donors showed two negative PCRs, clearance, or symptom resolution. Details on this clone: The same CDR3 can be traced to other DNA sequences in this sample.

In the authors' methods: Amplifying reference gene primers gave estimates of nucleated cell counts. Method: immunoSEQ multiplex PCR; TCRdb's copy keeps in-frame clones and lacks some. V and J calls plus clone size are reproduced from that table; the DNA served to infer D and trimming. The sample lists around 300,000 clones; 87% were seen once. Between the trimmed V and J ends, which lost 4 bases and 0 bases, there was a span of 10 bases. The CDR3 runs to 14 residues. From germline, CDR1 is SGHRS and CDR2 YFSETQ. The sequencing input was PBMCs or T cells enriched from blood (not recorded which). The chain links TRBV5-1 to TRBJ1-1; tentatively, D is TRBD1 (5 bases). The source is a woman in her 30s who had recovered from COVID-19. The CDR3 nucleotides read TGCGCCAGCAGCGTTGGACATTTGAACACTGAAGCTTTCTTT. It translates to CASSVGHLNTEAFF.